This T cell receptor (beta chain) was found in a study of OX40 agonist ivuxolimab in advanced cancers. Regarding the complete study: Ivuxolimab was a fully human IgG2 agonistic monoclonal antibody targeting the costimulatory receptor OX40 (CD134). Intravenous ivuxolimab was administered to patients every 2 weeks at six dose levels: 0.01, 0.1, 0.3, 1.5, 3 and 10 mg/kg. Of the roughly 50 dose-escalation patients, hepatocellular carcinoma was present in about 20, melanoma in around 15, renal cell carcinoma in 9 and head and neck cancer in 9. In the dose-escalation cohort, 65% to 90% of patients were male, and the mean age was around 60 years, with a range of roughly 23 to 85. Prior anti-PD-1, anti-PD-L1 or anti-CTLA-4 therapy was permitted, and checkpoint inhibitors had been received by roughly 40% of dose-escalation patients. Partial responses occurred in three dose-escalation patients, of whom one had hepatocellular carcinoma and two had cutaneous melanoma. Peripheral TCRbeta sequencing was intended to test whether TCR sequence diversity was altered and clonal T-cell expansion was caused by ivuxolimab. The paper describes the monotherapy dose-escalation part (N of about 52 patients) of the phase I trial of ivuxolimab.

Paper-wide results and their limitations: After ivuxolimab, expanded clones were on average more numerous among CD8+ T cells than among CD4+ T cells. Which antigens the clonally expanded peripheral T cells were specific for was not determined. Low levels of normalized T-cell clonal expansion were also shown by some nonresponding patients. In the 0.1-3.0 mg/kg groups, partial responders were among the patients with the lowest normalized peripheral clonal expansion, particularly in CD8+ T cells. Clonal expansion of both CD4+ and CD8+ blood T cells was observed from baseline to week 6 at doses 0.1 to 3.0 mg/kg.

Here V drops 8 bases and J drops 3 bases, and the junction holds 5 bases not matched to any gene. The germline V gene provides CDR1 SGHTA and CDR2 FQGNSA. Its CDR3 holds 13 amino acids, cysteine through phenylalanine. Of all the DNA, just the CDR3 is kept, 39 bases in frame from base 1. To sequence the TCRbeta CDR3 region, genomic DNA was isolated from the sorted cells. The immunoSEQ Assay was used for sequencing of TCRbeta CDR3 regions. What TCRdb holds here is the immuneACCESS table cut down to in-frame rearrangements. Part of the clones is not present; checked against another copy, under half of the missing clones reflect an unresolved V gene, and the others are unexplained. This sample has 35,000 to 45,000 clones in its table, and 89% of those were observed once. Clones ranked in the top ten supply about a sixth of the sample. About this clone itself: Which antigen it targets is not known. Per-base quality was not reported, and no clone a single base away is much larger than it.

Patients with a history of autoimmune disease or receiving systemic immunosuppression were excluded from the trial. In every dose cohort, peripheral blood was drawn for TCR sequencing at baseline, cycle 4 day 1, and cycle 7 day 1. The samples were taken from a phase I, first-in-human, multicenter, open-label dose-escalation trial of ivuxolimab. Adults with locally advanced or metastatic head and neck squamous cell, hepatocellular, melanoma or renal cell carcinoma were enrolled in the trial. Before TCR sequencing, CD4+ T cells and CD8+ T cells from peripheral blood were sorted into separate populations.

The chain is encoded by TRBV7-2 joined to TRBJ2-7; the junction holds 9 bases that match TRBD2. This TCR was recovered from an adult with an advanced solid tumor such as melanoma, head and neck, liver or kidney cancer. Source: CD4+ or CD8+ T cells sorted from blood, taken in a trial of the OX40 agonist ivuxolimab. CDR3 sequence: CASGGGAVYEQYF. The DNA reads TGTGCCAGCGGCGGGGGGGCCGTCTACGAGCAGTACTTC.